This T cell receptor beta chain was obtained from a study of Graves' ophthalmopathy and Graves' hyperthyroidism. Trimming took 3 bases from V and 7 from J, leaving 10 bases between them. This CDR3 spans 14 amino acids. Germline CDR1 reads SGHDN; CDR2 reads FVKESK. This clonotype was picked up many times. Scientists amplified the TCR beta CDR3 regions from RNA transcripts. HTBI-primed first-round RT-PCR preceded second-round multiplex PCR. A single record per CDR3 protein comes from TCRdb applying MiXCR to the multiplex PCR reads. The profile covers 500,000 to 700,000 distinct CDR3 sequences, with 22% appearing a single time and approximately 6.9% taken by the ten largest.

The sequence came from a woman in her late teens or twenties with stable Graves' hyperthyroidism. Some clones in this sample may be carry-over from other donors' samples. The genes are TRBV14 and TRBJ1-6; no reliable D call. The sample was peripheral blood. CDR3 loop: CASSQNIENSPLHF. The CDR3 nucleotides read TGTGCCAGCAGCCAGAACATAGAGAATTCACCCCTCCACTTT. The full variable domain, completed using reference TRBV14 and TRBJ1-6, is EAGVTQFPSHSVIEKGQTVTLRCDPISGHDNLYWYRRVMGKEIKFLLHFVKESKQDESGMPNNRFLAERTGGTYSTLKVQPAELEDSGVYFCASSQNIENSPLHFGNGTRLTVT.